A selection of T cell receptor beta chains follows, all from one sample in a study of blood T cell repertoires in COVID-19. Sequenced by immunoSEQ multiplex PCR; TCRdb stores in-frame clones only, minus some. The sample holds approximately 150,000 clones; roughly 80% are singletons and the top ten take roughly 2%. The sequencing sample was made of peripheral blood. Source of these receptors: a man between 65 and 85 years old with acute or convalescent COVID-19. Each CDR3 is given with its conserved first and last residue. Fields, in order: clone size, V gene, J gene, D gene, CDR3 protein, CDR3 DNA. The D gene is left open where the match is weak. Clone size is not always given. Where it is, it says once, few, many or a class for expanded clones.

size: NA
V: TRBV28
J: TRBJ2-7
D: TRBD2
CDR3: CASSPPRGSSYEQYF
DNA: TGTGCCAGCAGTCCCCCTCGCGGGAGCTCCTACGAGCAGTACTTC

size: NA
V: TRBV5-1
J: TRBJ2-5
D: TRBD1
CDR3: CASSYQGAPYQETQYF
DNA: TGCGCCAGCAGCTACCAGGGGGCCCCGTACCAAGAGACCCAGTACTTC

size: NA
V: TRBV10-3
J: TRBJ2-1
D: NA
CDR3: CAISLEGSNYNEQFF
DNA: TGTGCCATAAGTTTGGAGGGCTCCAACTACAATGAGCAGTTCTTC

size: NA
V: TRBV24-1
J: TRBJ2-6
D: NA
CDR3: CATSDQRLSGANVLTF
DNA: TGTGCCACCAGTGATCAGCGTCTCTCTGGGGCCAACGTCCTGACTTTC

size: NA
V: TRBV28
J: TRBJ2-7
D: TRBD2
CDR3: CASRPWGLAGGSNEQYF
DNA: TGTGCCAGCAGGCCATGGGGCCTAGCGGGAGGGAGCAACGAGCAGTACTTC

size: NA
V: TRBV27
J: TRBJ1-4
D: TRBD1
CDR3: CASSLTGQLNEKLFF
DNA: TGTGCCAGCAGTTTGACGGGACAGCTTAATGAAAAACTGTTTTTT

size: few
V: TRBV15
J: TRBJ1-3
D: NA
CDR3: CATSRERVGNTIYF
DNA: TGTGCCACCAGCAGAGAGAGGGTTGGAAACACCATATATTTT

size: few
V: TRBV5-1
J: TRBJ1-6
D: TRBD1
CDR3: CASSGRPQGANSPLHF
DNA: TGCGCCAGCAGCGGGCGGCCCCAGGGGGCTAATTCACCCCTCCACTTT

size: NA
V: TRBV7-9
J: TRBJ2-3
D: TRBD2
CDR3: CASSSISLAGLSGTQYF
DNA: TGTGCCAGCAGCTCGATATCACTAGCGGGACTGTCGGGTACGCAGTATTTT

size: few
V: TRBV5-1
J: TRBJ1-6
D: TRBD1
CDR3: CASSVGQVSPQMRSPLHF
DNA: TGCGCCAGCAGCGTGGGACAGGTGTCCCCCCAGATGAGGTCACCCCTCCACTTT

size: NA
V: TRBV6-2/TRBV6-3
J: TRBJ2-1
D: TRBD1
CDR3: CASSYPGTGVWTHSEQFF
DNA: TGTGCCAGCAGTTACCCCGGGACAGGGGTTTGGACACACAGTGAGCAGTTCTTC

size: once
V: TRBV7-3
J: TRBJ2-2
D: NA
CDR3: CASSLQGTGELFF
DNA: TGTGCCAGCAGCCTACAGGGCACCGGGGAGCTGTTTTTT

size: NA
V: TRBV19
J: TRBJ2-3
D: NA
CDR3: CASSALADTQYF
DNA: TGTGCCAGTAGTGCACTAGCAGATACGCAGTATTTT

size: NA
V: TRBV29-1
J: TRBJ2-2
D: NA
CDR3: CSVEDPDTGELFF
DNA: TGCAGCGTTGAAGATCCGGACACCGGAGAGCTGTTTTTT

size: once
V: TRBV2
J: TRBJ1-3
D: NA
CDR3: CASSHPGELTDTIYF
DNA: TGTGCCAGCAGTCACCCGGGGGAGCTGACGGACACCATATATTTT

size: NA
V: TRBV10-2
J: TRBJ2-7
D: TRBD1
CDR3: CASSESTGGPSSEQYF
DNA: TGCGCCAGCAGTGAGTCGACAGGGGGCCCATCTTCCGAGCAGTACTTC

size: NA
V: TRBV3-1/TRBV3-2
J: TRBJ2-5
D: TRBD2
CDR3: CASSQLAGGPGETQYF
DNA: TGTGCCAGCAGCCAATTAGCGGGAGGGCCGGGTGAGACCCAGTACTTC

size: NA
V: TRBV5-1
J: TRBJ2-3
D: TRBD1
CDR3: CASSFGTGERDTQYF
DNA: TGCGCCAGCAGCTTCGGGACAGGGGAGAGAGATACGCAGTATTTT

size: NA
V: TRBV27
J: TRBJ2-3
D: TRBD1
CDR3: CASTAGQDIFGGDTQYF
DNA: TGTGCCAGCACCGCGGGACAGGACATCTTCGGGGGAGATACGCAGTATTTT

size: NA
V: TRBV6-2/TRBV6-3
J: TRBJ2-7
D: NA
CDR3: CASSYSTASYEQYF
DNA: TGTGCCAGCAGTTACTCAACAGCCAGTTACGAGCAGTACTTC

size: NA
V: TRBV28
J: TRBJ2-1
D: TRBD2
CDR3: CASSSRTSGIALYNEQFF
DNA: TGTGCCAGCAGTTCCAGGACTAGCGGGATAGCTTTGTACAATGAGCAGTTCTTC

size: NA
V: TRBV15
J: TRBJ1-4
D: NA
CDR3: CATSRDGGPGEKLFF
DNA: TGTGCCACCAGCAGAGACGGGGGGCCCGGGGAAAAACTGTTTTTT

size: NA
V: TRBV4-1
J: TRBJ2-4
D: NA
CDR3: CASSQERLAKNIQYF
DNA: TGCGCCAGCAGCCAAGAGAGACTAGCCAAAAACATTCAGTACTTC

size: NA
V: TRBV10-1
J: TRBJ2-7
D: TRBD1
CDR3: CASSSGQGDEQYF
DNA: TGCGCCAGCAGCTCGGGACAGGGAGACGAGCAGTACTTC

size: NA
V: TRBV9
J: TRBJ1-5
D: TRBD1
CDR3: CASSASKDRDGQPQHF
DNA: TGTGCCAGCAGCGCCTCCAAGGACAGGGACGGTCAGCCCCAGCATTTT

size: NA
V: TRBV6-5
J: TRBJ2-3
D: NA
CDR3: CASRTSPDTQYF
DNA: TGTGCCAGCAGGACTAGTCCAGATACGCAGTATTTT

size: NA
V: TRBV12-3/TRBV12-4
J: TRBJ1-5
D: NA
CDR3: CASSLGVAQHF
DNA: TGTGCCAGCAGTTTAGGCGTGGCCCAGCATTTT

size: NA
V: TRBV19
J: TRBJ2-2
D: NA
CDR3: CASSMGPDTGELFF
DNA: TGTGCCAGTAGTATGGGGCCAGACACCGGGGAGCTGTTTTTT

size: NA
V: TRBV27
J: TRBJ1-1
D: TRBD1
CDR3: CASSPDRGLGDTEAFF
DNA: TGTGCCAGCAGTCCCGACAGGGGGCTGGGGGACACTGAAGCTTTCTTT

size: NA
V: TRBV3-1/TRBV3-2
J: TRBJ2-2
D: NA
CDR3: CASSQDVAGELFF
DNA: TGTGCCAGCAGCCAAGATGTAGCCGGGGAGCTGTTTTTT

size: NA
V: TRBV19
J: TRBJ1-6
D: NA
CDR3: CASSIGDRDSPLHF
DNA: TGTGCCAGTAGTATCGGGGATCGAGACTCACCCCTCCACTTT

size: NA
V: TRBV10-3
J: TRBJ2-1
D: TRBD2
CDR3: CAISEGLAGGKAGSYNEQFF
DNA: TGTGCCATCAGTGAGGGTCTAGCGGGAGGAAAGGCCGGCTCCTACAATGAGCAGTTCTTC

size: few
V: TRBV30
J: TRBJ1-2
D: NA
CDR3: CAWSPRGGGVGNYGYTF
DNA: TGTGCCTGGAGTCCTCGGGGCGGGGGAGTGGGAAACTATGGCTACACCTTC

size: NA
V: TRBV19
J: TRBJ2-2
D: TRBD2
CDR3: CASSMLAAFPGELFF
DNA: TGTGCCAGTAGTATGCTAGCGGCGTTTCCCGGGGAGCTGTTTTTT

size: NA
V: TRBV27
J: TRBJ2-3
D: TRBD2
CDR3: CASSPTTSGDTQYF
DNA: TGTGCCAGCAGTCCGACGACTAGCGGAGATACGCAGTATTTT

size: once
V: TRBV4-2
J: TRBJ2-7
D: TRBD1
CDR3: CASSLPGQGTYEQYF
DNA: TGTGCCAGCAGCCTTCCGGGACAGGGAACCTACGAGCAGTACTTC

size: NA
V: TRBV3-1/TRBV3-2
J: TRBJ2-7
D: NA
CDR3: CASSQDTGINYEQYF
DNA: TGTGCCAGCAGCCAAGATACGGGTATCAATTACGAGCAGTACTTC

size: NA
V: TRBV11-2
J: TRBJ2-7
D: NA
CDR3: CASSLRGSQGTYEQYF
DNA: TGTGCCAGCAGCTTAAGAGGCTCGCAGGGAACCTACGAGCAGTACTTC

size: NA
V: TRBV7-9
J: TRBJ2-1
D: NA
CDR3: CASSPRGTYGNEQFF
DNA: TGTGCCAGCAGCCCGAGAGGCACCTACGGCAATGAGCAGTTCTTC

size: NA
V: TRBV28
J: TRBJ1-5
D: NA
CDR3: CASSSTTGGQPQHF
DNA: TGTGCCAGCAGTTCAACGACAGGTGGGCAGCCCCAGCATTTT

size: NA
V: TRBV30
J: TRBJ2-3
D: TRBD1
CDR3: CAWSPRQGQYF
DNA: TGTGCCTGGAGTCCCCGACAGGGACAGTATTTT

size: NA
V: TRBV6-1
J: TRBJ1-5
D: NA
CDR3: CASSEEGGSNQPQHF
DNA: TGTGCCAGCAGTGAAGAGGGAGGAAGCAATCAGCCCCAGCATTTT

size: few
V: TRBV28
J: TRBJ1-5
D: NA
CDR3: CASSNPKQGRGNQPQHF
DNA: TGTGCCAGCAGTAACCCAAAACAGGGACGGGGCAATCAGCCCCAGCATTTT

size: NA
V: TRBV5-1
J: TRBJ2-7
D: TRBD1
CDR3: CASSRTGGSYEQYF
DNA: TGCGCCAGCAGCCGGACAGGGGGCTCCTACGAGCAGTACTTC

size: NA
V: TRBV18
J: TRBJ1-2
D: TRBD1
CDR3: CASSPRDSGIYGYTF
DNA: TGTGCCAGCTCACCTCGGGACAGTGGGATCTATGGCTACACCTTC

size: NA
V: TRBV2
J: TRBJ1-3
D: TRBD1
CDR3: CASSIQGTGNTIYF
DNA: TGTGCCAGCAGCATACAGGGGACTGGAAACACCATATATTTT

size: NA
V: TRBV25-1
J: TRBJ2-1
D: NA
CDR3: CASSLEAASYNEQFF
DNA: TGTGCCAGCAGTTTGGAGGCGGCCTCCTACAATGAGCAGTTCTTC

size: NA
V: TRBV19
J: TRBJ1-6
D: NA
CDR3: CATSSSGYDNSPLHF
DNA: TGTGCCACTTCTTCTTCGGGGTACGATAATTCACCCCTCCACTTT

size: NA
V: TRBV24-1
J: TRBJ1-2
D: TRBD1
CDR3: CATSDPGTGGSYTF
DNA: TGTGCCACCAGTGATCCCGGGACAGGGGGAAGCTACACCTTC

size: NA
V: TRBV19
J: TRBJ1-1
D: TRBD1
CDR3: CASSRTGGRTEAFF
DNA: TGTGCCAGTAGTAGGACAGGGGGTCGGACTGAAGCTTTCTTT

size: NA
V: TRBV6-6
J: TRBJ1-2
D: TRBD1
CDR3: CASSGRGFSYTF
DNA: TGTGCCAGCAGTGGCAGGGGGTTTTCCTACACCTTC

size: once
V: TRBV5-8
J: TRBJ2-1
D: TRBD2
CDR3: CASILAGASYNEQFF
DNA: TGTGCCAGCATATTAGCGGGGGCCTCCTACAATGAGCAGTTCTTC

size: NA
V: TRBV11-3
J: TRBJ2-1
D: NA
CDR3: CASSSSRVGGEQFF
DNA: TGTGCCAGCAGCTCTTCTAGGGTTGGAGGTGAGCAGTTCTTC